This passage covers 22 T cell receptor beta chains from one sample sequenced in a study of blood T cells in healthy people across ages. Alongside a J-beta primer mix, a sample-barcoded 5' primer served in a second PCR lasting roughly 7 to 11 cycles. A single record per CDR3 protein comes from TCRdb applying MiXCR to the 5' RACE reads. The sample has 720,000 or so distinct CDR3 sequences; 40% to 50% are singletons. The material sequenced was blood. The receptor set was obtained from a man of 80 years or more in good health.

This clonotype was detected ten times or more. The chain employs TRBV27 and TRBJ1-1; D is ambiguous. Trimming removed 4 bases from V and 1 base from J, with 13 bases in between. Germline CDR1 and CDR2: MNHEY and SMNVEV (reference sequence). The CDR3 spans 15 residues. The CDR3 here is CASSYFPVRNTEAFF. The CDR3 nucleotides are TGTGCCAGCAGTTACTTCCCAGTGAGGAACACTGAAGCTTTCTTT.

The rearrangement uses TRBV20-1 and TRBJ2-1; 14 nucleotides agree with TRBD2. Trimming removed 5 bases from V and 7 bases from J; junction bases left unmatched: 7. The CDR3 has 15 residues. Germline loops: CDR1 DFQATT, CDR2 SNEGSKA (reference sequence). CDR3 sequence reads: CSADAGTSGRNEQFF. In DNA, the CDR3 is TGCAGTGCTGATGCCGGGACTAGCGGGAGAAATGAGCAGTTCTTC.

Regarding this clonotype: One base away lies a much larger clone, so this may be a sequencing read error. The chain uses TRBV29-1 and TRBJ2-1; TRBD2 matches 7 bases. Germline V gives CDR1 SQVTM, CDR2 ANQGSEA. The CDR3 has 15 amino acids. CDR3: CSVESTGGFVNGQFF. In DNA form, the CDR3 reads TGCAGCGTTGAAAGTACGGGAGGATTTGTAAATGGGCAGTTCTTC.

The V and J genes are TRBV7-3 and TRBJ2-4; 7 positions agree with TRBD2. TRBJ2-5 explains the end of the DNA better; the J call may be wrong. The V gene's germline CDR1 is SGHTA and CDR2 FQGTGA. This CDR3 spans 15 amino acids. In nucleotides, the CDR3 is TGTGCCAGCAGCCCACGCGGGACTAAAGAGGAGACCCAGTACTTC. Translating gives CASSPRGTKEETQYF.

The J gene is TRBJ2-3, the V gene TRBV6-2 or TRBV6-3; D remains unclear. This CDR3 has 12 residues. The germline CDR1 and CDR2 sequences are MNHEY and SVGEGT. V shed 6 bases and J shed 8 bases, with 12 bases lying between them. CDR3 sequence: CASRLTRSTQYF. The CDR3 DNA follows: TGTGCCAGCAGGTTGACCAGGTCTACGCAGTATTTT.

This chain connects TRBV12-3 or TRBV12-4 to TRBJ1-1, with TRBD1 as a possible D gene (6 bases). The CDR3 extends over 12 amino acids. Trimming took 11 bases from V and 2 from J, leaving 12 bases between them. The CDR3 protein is CAGDRINTEAFF. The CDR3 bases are TGTGCCGGTGACAGGATTAACACTGAAGCTTTCTTT.

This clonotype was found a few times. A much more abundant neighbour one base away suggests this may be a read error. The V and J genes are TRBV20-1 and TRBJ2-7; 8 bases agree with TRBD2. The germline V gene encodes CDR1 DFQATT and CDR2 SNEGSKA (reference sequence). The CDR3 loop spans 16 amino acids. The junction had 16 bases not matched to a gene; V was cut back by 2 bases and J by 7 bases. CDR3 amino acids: CSARPPPGGPGNEQYF. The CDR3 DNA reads TGCAGTGCTAGACCGCCCCCGGGGGGGCCAGGTAATGAGCAGTACTTC.

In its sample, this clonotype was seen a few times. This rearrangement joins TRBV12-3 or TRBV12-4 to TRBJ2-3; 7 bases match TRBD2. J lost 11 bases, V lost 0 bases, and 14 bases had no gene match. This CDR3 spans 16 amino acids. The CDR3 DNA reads TGTGCCAGCAGTTTAGCCTCGGTTTCGCGGGGGATCGGGCAGTATTTT. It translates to CASSLASVSRGIGQYF.

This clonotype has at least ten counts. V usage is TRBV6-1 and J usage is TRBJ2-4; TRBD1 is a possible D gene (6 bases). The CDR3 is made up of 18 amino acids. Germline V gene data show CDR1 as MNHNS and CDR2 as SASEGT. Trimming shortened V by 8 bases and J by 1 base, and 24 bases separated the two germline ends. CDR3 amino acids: CASFLNPTGPLAKNIQYF. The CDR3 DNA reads TGTGCCAGCTTTTTGAACCCCACAGGGCCTCTCGCCAAAAACATTCAGTACTTC.

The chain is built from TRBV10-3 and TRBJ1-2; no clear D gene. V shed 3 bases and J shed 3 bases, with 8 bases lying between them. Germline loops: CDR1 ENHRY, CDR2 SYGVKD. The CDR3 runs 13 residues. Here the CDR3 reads CAISDGLDYGYTF. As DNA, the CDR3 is TGTGCCATCAGTGATGGGCTTGACTATGGCTACACCTTC.

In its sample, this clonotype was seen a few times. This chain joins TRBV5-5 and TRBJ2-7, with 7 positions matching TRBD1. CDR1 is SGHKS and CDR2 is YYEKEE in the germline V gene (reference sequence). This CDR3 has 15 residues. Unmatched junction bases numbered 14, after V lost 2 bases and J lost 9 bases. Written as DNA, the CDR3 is TGTGCCAGCAGCTTATACCGGGACAGTGGCGTCGGGCAGTACTTC. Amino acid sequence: CASSLYRDSGVGQYF.

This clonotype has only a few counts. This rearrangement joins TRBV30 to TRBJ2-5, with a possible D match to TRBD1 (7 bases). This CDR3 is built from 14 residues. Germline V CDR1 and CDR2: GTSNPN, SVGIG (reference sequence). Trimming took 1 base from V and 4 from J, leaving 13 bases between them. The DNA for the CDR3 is TGTGCCTGGAGTGGGAGGGGGCGCGTAGAGACCCAGTACTTC. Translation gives CAWSGRGRVETQYF.

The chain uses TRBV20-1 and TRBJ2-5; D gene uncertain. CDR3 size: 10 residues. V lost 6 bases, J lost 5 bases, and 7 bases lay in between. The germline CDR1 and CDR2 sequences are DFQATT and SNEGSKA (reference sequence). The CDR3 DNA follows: TGCAGTGCCCCCAGCGAGACCCAGTACTTC. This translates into CSAPSETQYF.

The CDR3 loop is CSVGAGTSGYGYTF. Written as DNA, the CDR3 is TGCAGCGTTGGAGCAGGAACCAGTGGCTATGGCTACACCTTC. The chain carries TRBV29-1 and TRBJ1-2; D unresolved. Germline V lookup: CDR1 SQVTM, CDR2 ANQGSEA. The CDR3 loop spans 14 amino acids. V dropped 4 bases and J dropped 4 bases, with 16 bases sitting between them.

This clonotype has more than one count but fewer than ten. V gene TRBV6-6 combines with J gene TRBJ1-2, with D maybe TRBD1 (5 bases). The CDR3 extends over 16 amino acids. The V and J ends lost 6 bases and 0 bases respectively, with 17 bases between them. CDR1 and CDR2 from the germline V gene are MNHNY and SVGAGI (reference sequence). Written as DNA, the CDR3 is TGTGCCAGCAGACAACCGGGGGGTCGAGCTAACTATGGCTACACCTTC. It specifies CASRQPGGRANYGYTF.

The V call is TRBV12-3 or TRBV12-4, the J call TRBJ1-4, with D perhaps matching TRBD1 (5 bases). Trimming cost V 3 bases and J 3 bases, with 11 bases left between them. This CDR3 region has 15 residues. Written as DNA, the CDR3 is TGTGCCAGCAGTTTGGGCAGAGGGGCTAATGAAAAACTGTTTTTT. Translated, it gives CASSLGRGANEKLFF.

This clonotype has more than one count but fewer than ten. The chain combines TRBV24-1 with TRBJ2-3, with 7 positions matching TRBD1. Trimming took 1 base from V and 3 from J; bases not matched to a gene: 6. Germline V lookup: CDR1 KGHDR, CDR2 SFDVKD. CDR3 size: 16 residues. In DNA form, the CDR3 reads TGTGCCACCAGTGATTTACAGGGGACGGGAACAGATACGCAGTATTTT. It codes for CATSDLQGTGTDTQYF.

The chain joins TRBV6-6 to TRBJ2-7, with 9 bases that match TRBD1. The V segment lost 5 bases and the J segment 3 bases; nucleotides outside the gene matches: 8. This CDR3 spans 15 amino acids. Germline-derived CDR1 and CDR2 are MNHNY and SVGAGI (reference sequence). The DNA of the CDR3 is TGTGCCAGCAGTGCCGGGGACAGGGTTCTCTACGAGCAGTACTTC. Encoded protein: CASSAGDRVLYEQYF.

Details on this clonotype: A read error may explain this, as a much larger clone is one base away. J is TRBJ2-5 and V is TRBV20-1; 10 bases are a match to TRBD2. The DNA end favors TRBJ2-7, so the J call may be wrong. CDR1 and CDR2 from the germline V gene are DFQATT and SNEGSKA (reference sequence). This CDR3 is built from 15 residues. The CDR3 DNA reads TGCAGTGCTAGTGGGGCTAGCGGGAGTATCGACGAGCAGTACGTC. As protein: CSASGASGSIDEQYV.

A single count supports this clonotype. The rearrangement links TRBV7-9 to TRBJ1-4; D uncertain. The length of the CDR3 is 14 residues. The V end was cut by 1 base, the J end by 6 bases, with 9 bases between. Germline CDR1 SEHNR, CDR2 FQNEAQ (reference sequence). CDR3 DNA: TGTGCCAGCAGCTTAGGGGGTACCCATGAAAAACTGTTTTTT. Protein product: CASSLGGTHEKLFF.

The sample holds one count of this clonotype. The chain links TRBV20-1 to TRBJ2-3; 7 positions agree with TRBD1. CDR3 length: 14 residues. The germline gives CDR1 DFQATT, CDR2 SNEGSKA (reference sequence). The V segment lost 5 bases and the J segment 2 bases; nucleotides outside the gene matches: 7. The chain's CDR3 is CSARGQLFTDTQYF. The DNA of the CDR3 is TGCAGTGCTCGGGGACAGCTCTTCACAGATACGCAGTATTTT.

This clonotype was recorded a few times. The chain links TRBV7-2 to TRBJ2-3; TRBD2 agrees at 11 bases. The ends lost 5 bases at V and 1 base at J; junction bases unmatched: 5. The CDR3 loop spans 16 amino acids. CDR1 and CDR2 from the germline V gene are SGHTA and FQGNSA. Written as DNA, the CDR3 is TGTGCCAGCAGCCCCTCTAGCGGGAGGCGCACAGATACGCAGTATTTT. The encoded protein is CASSPSSGRRTDTQYF. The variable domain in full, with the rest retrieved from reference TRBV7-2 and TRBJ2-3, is GAGVSQSPSNKVTEKGKDVELRCDPISGHTALYWYRQSLGQGLEFLIYFQGNSAPDKSGLPSDRFSAERTGGSVSTLTIQRTQQEDSAVYLCASSPSSGRRTDTQYFGPGTRLTVL.